A single sample is the source of the 27 T cell receptor beta chains below, sequenced in a study of blood T cell repertoires in COVID-19. The table came from immunoSEQ multiplex PCR; TCRdb's copy has only in-frame clones and leaves some out. The data hold fewer than 350,000 clones, with 85% observed a single time. The specimen was PBMCs or T cells enriched from blood (not recorded which). The source is a woman younger than 45 who had been exposed to COVID-19.

Here the CDR3 reads CAISPSRDSGNTIYF. CDR3 nucleotide sequence: TGTGCCATCAGCCCCTCTCGGGACTCTGGAAACACCATATATTTT. The V call is TRBV10-3, the J call TRBJ1-3; D is undetermined. CDR1 ENHRY and CDR2 SYGVKD come from the germline V gene. The CDR3 length is 15 residues. The ends were cut back, 6 bases at V and 0 bases at J, with 12 bases in the middle.

The gene calls are TRBV4-2 and TRBJ2-5, with D maybe TRBD2 (5 bases). The CDR3 runs 16 residues. In germline, CDR1 is LGHNA, CDR2 YNFKEQ. Trimming took off 0 bases at V and 5 bases at J, with 16 bases between the two ends. CDR3 nucleotide sequence: TGTGCCAGCAGCCAAGAAGAAAGACGACGGGATGAGACCCAGTACTTC. Translating it yields CASSQEERRRDETQYF.

The chain has TRBV7-2 and TRBJ1-1; unclear D gene. Germline values: CDR1 SGHTA, CDR2 FQGNSA. Trimming took off 4 bases at V and 8 bases at J, with 11 bases between the two ends. This CDR3 region has 12 residues. The DNA of the CDR3 is TGTGCCAGCAGCTCGCCGGGATCCGAAGCTTTCTTT. Translated: CASSSPGSEAFF.

The chain recombines TRBV5-4 with TRBJ1-1; no definite D call. V was pared by 4 bases and J by 0 bases, with 7 bases between. Germline lookup yields CDR1 SGHNT and CDR2 YYREEE (reference sequence). This CDR3 comprises 13 residues. The CDR3 region has the DNA TGTGCCAGCAGCCGGGAGGTGAACACTGAAGCTTTCTTT. Protein product: CASSREVNTEAFF.

The chain links TRBV10-2 to TRBJ2-7, with TRBD1 matching 9 bases. Per the germline V gene, CDR1 is WSHSY and CDR2 is SAAADI. The trim removed 6 bases at V and 4 bases at J, leaving 1 base unmatched. This CDR3 is built from 12 residues. In DNA, the CDR3 is TGCGCCAGCAGGGACAGGGGATACGAGCAGTACTTC. This sequence encodes CASRDRGYEQYF.

The chain couples TRBV5-8 to TRBJ2-1; D gene uncertain. The germline V gene has CDR1 SGHTS and CDR2 YDEGEE. V dropped 0 bases and J dropped 8 bases, with 6 bases sitting between them. The CDR3 length is 12 residues. The CDR3 nucleotides read TGTGCCAGCAGCTTGGACGGGTATGAGCAGTTCTTC. Translating gives CASSLDGYEQFF.

The chain carries TRBV19 and TRBJ1-2; 8 bases are shared with TRBD1. With 4 bases clipped from V and 1 base from J, the junction kept 5 bases outside the gene matches. Germline-derived CDR1 and CDR2 are LNHDA and SQIVND (reference sequence). CDR3 length equals 15 residues. The CDR3 spells CASSTATGVNYGYTF. Written as DNA, the CDR3 is TGTGCCAGTAGTACGGCGACAGGGGTTAACTATGGCTACACCTTC.

The chain uses TRBV7-2 and TRBJ2-2; 8 bases map to TRBD1. V was clipped by 5 bases and J by 3 bases; unmatched bases: 8. The CDR3 contains 16 residues. Germline V gene sequence: CDR1 SGHTA, CDR2 FQGNSA. The CDR3 DNA sequence: TGTGCCAGCAGCCCACAGGACAGGGTTGACACCGGGGAGCTGTTTTTT. Translated, it gives CASSPQDRVDTGELFF.

This chain links TRBV7-9 with TRBJ2-5, with 8 bases that match TRBD1. This CDR3 has 15 residues. The ends lost 5 bases at V and 2 bases at J; junction bases unmatched: 7. Germline V gives CDR1 SEHNR, CDR2 FQNEAQ (reference sequence). In nucleotides, the CDR3 is TGTGCCAGCAGCCTCCCGGACAGGGAGCAAGAGACCCAGTACTTC. Residues: CASSLPDREQETQYF.

This clone was counted a few times. This chain joins TRBV7-9 and TRBJ2-7; 8 bases are a match to TRBD1. The CDR3 loop spans 16 amino acids. CDR1 SEHNR and CDR2 FQNEAQ come from the germline V gene (reference sequence). The J segment lost 3 bases and the V segment lost 5 bases, leaving 12 bases of the junction unmatched. The CDR3 loop reads CASSPRVDRGHYEQYF. The CDR3 DNA reads TGTGCCAGCAGCCCTCGTGTCGACAGGGGACACTACGAGCAGTACTTC.

The rearrangement uses TRBV10-3 and TRBJ2-3; 9 bases are shared with TRBD1. Germline V gene data show CDR1 as ENHRY and CDR2 as SYGVKD. The CDR3 totals 14 residues. V dropped 6 bases and J dropped 6; count of bases not matched to a gene: 7. In DNA, the CDR3 is TGTGCCATCAGCCGACAGGGGGTAAGGGATACGCAGTATTTT. It codes for CAISRQGVRDTQYF.

The rearrangement joins TRBV12-3 or TRBV12-4 to TRBJ2-1; weak D call: TRBD2 (5 bases). V shed 1 base and J shed 13 bases, with 8 bases lying between them. This CDR3 has 11 residues. CDR3 nucleotides: TGTGCCAGCAGTTTAGGGACTCTCCAGTTCTTC. Translating gives CASSLGTLQFF.

The chain combines TRBV19 with TRBJ1-2; 9 bases line up with TRBD1. Trimming took 0 bases from V and 6 from J; bases not matched to a gene: 5. From germline, CDR1 is LNHDA and CDR2 SQIVND (reference sequence). The CDR3 runs 15 residues. The CDR3 DNA reads TGTGCCAGTAGTATAGATACAGGGGGCGTCCATGGCTACACCTTC. This codes for CASSIDTGGVHGYTF.

This CDR3 reads CASSFAQTYEQYF. In DNA, the CDR3 is TGTGCCAGCAGCTTCGCACAGACCTACGAGCAGTACTTC. The chain employs TRBV7-2 and TRBJ2-7; D ambiguous. Germline CDR1 SGHTA, CDR2 FQGNSA. The CDR3 length is 13 residues. The V end was cut by 3 bases, the J end by 2 bases, with 8 bases between.

The V call is TRBV28, the J call TRBJ1-3, with D possibly TRBD1 on 6 matching bases. Germline V gene sequence: CDR1 MDHEN, CDR2 SYDVKM. Between the trimmed V and J ends, which lost 8 bases and 0 bases, there was a span of 20 bases. This CDR3 is built from 17 residues. The CDR3, as DNA: TGTGCCAGCGAGAGGGGGGGGCTCGGGAGCTCTGGAAACACCATATATTTT. Translation: CASERGGLGSSGNTIYF.

The chain links TRBV13 to TRBJ1-2; no clear D. The CDR3 spans 12 residues. From germline, CDR1 is PRHDT and CDR2 FYEKMQ (reference sequence). With 3 bases removed from V and 4 bases from J, the gap between germline ends came to 6 bases. The CDR3 coding sequence is TGTGCCAGCAGCTTCCGGGGCTATGGCTACACCTTC. The encoded protein is CASSFRGYGYTF.

This chain connects TRBV7-2 to TRBJ2-7; 7 nucleotides align to TRBD2. J gave up 6 bases and V 2 bases, and 10 bases lay outside the gene matches. Per germline, CDR1 SGHTA and CDR2 FQGNSA. The CDR3 is 15 residues long. The CDR3 spells CASSLKWAGVLEQYF. CDR3 nucleotides: TGTGCCAGCAGCTTAAAATGGGCGGGGGTTCTCGAGCAGTACTTC.

The chain combines TRBV5-6 with TRBJ1-3, with D tentatively TRBD1 (6 bases). Germline CDR1 is SGHDT and CDR2 is YYEEEE. V lost 2 bases, J lost 0 bases, and 12 bases lay in between. CDR3 length equals 16 residues. As DNA, the CDR3 is TGTGCCAGCAGCTTCCGGGACACCTTCTCTGGAAACACCATATATTTT. Translating it yields CASSFRDTFSGNTIYF.

This clone has a handful of counts. V gene TRBV28 combines with J gene TRBJ1-3; D possibly corresponds to TRBD1 (5 bases). The CDR3 covers 15 residues. V was trimmed by 2 bases and J by 3 bases, leaving 11 bases between them. CDR1 and CDR2 from the germline V gene are MDHEN and SYDVKM. CDR3 coding DNA: TGTGCCAGCAGTTTAGCGGAGGGGTTTGGAAACACCATATATTTT. Protein product: CASSLAEGFGNTIYF.

The V call is TRBV3-1 (or the pseudogene TRBV3-2), the J call TRBJ1-2, with 7 nucleotides matching TRBD1. This CDR3 region has 14 residues. Germline V lookup: CDR1 LGHDT, CDR2 YNNKEL (reference sequence). V trimming: 5 bases; J trimming: 8 bases; junction bases outside the gene matches: 11. Here the CDR3 reads CASSSTGTARGYTF. The CDR3 DNA is TGTGCCAGCAGCTCGACCGGGACAGCCAGGGGCTACACCTTC.

This sequence joins TRBV7-2 and TRBJ2-2; D is unclear. The V gene lost 5 bases and the J gene lost 0 bases, with 16 bases spanning the gap. The CDR3 has 17 amino acids. Per germline, CDR1 SGHTA and CDR2 FQGNSA. The CDR3 DNA is TGTGCCAGCAGCACCCCCTCGAAGCGACCGAACACCGGGGAGCTGTTTTTT. Translation: CASSTPSKRPNTGELFF.

This chain uses TRBV5-8 with TRBJ2-7, with TRBD2 identical over 11 bases. The J segment lost 4 bases and the V segment lost 3 bases, leaving 6 bases of the junction unmatched. CDR1 is SGHTS and CDR2 is YDEGEE in the germline V gene. The CDR3 runs 15 residues. The CDR3 loop is CASSSTGTSGYEQYF. The CDR3 DNA reads TGTGCCAGCAGCTCCACCGGGACTAGCGGATACGAGCAGTACTTC. The variable domain in full, completed from reference TRBV5-8 and TRBJ2-7, reads EAGVTQSPTHLIKTRGQQATLRCSPISGHTSVYWYQQALGLGLQFLLWYDEGEERNRGNFPPRFSGRQFPNYSSELNVNALELEDSALYLCASSSTGTSGYEQYFGPGTRLTVT.

Here the CDR3 reads CASSLGQGALDEQFF. The DNA for the CDR3 is TGTGCCAGTAGTTTGGGACAGGGGGCCTTGGATGAGCAGTTCTTC. J is TRBJ2-1 and V is TRBV19; the match to TRBD1 covers 12 bases. CDR3 length: 15 amino acids. J lost 8 bases, V lost 5 bases, and 7 bases had no gene match. In germline, CDR1 is LNHDA, CDR2 SQIVND (reference sequence).

The J gene is TRBJ2-3, the V gene TRBV14, with TRBD2 identical over 8 bases. This CDR3 has 16 residues. Germline CDR1 SGHDN, CDR2 FVKESK. V lost 0 bases and J lost 3; bases outside the gene matches: 5. In nucleotides, the CDR3 is TGTGCCAGCAGCCAAGAGGCGGGGGGCCGAACAGATACGCAGTATTTT. Translated, it gives CASSQEAGGRTDTQYF.

V usage is TRBV11-2 and J usage is TRBJ2-1, with 8 positions matching TRBD1. The ends lost 8 bases at V and 0 bases at J; junction bases unmatched: 6. The CDR3 has 15 amino acids. Germline CDR1 SGHAT, CDR2 FQNNGV. The CDR3 protein is CASLYGTGSYNEQFF. The CDR3 DNA sequence: TGTGCCAGCTTGTATGGGACAGGCTCCTACAATGAGCAGTTCTTC.

This clone was picked up a small number of times. The V and J genes are TRBV29-1 and TRBJ1-4, with TRBD1 matching over 7 bases. CDR1 is SQVTM and CDR2 is ANQGSEA in the germline V gene. V lost 7 bases and J lost 11; bases outside the gene matches: 7. CDR3 length: 11 residues. CDR3 loop: CSGEDRMKLFF. The CDR3 nucleotides read TGCAGCGGGGAGGACAGGATGAAACTGTTTTTT.

The chain combines TRBV20-1 with TRBJ2-7; TRBD1 matches at 7 bases. The length of the CDR3 is 14 residues. Unmatched junction bases numbered 8, after V lost 3 bases and J lost 3 bases. Germline V gene sequence: CDR1 DFQATT, CDR2 SNEGSKA (reference sequence). Here the CDR3 reads CSASKGAVFYEQYF. CDR3 nucleotides: TGCAGTGCTAGTAAGGGGGCGGTTTTCTACGAGCAGTACTTC.